Sequencing of this T cell receptor (beta chain) was carried out in a study of OX40 agonist ivuxolimab in advanced cancers. Study results and limitations: Expanded clones belonging to CD8+ T cells outnumbered, on average, those of CD4+. Partial responders receiving 0.1-3.0 mg/kg showed among the lowest clonal expansion. With doses of 0.1 to 3.0 mg/kg, CD4+ and CD8+ blood T cells had undergone clonal expansion by week 6.

This clone appeared a single time. Antigen unknown. Trimming stripped 4 bases from V and 3 bases from J, with 9 bases between. CDR1 is SGHTA, CDR2 FQGTGA, per germline. The length of the CDR3 is 13 residues. Profiled with immunoSEQ multiplex PCR; TCRdb holds only in-frame clones, not every one. The data contain nearly 20,000 clones, 80% to 90% of them seen just once; the ten biggest clones take up about 16%. The chain joins TRBV7-3 to TRBJ2-5; D gene unclear. This receptor was identified in an adult with an advanced solid tumor such as melanoma, head and neck, liver or kidney cancer. The material was CD4+ or CD8+ T cells sorted from blood, obtained in a trial of the OX40 agonist ivuxolimab. CDR3 coding DNA: TGTGCCAGCAGCTCGAGTACAAAAGAGACCCAGTACTTC. Translated, it gives CASSSSTKETQYF. Looking up the rest from reference TRBV7-3 and TRBJ2-5 gives the full variable domain: GAGVSQTPSNKVTEKGKYVELRCDPISGHTALYWYRQSLGQGPEFLIYFQGTGAADDSGLPNDRFFAVRPEGSVSTLKIQRTERGDSAVYLCASSSSTKETQYFGPGTRLLVL.